The TCR beta chain described here comes from a study of metastatic and nonmetastatic thyroid tumors. Study at large: Comparative analysis of repertoires was undertaken across blood and tumor or nodule tissue obtained from malignant and benign thyroid patients.

In the original workflow: Clinicopathological groups of papillary thyroid cancer showed CDR3 differences that were used to build a distant-metastasis classifier. TCRdb redid the clone calls on the PCR reads using MiXCR. It is TCRdb's table, rather than the study itself, that gives the V and J calls and clone size. This table holds fewer than 15,000 clones, 20% to 30% found once. Notes on this clone: Its antigen is still unknown.

Until they underwent thyroid surgery, no patient had received any treatment. Study-wide results and caveats: Reported TCR beta diversity, measured in blood and tumor, was significantly higher for malignant thyroid tumors than for benign nodules.

The CDR3 extends over 15 amino acids. CDR1 MGHRA and CDR2 YSYEKL come from the germline V gene. Trimming removed 5 bases from V and 8 bases from J, with 18 bases in between. The sample comprised tumor tissue. This clonotype was obtained from a female donor with papillary thyroid cancer or a benign thyroid nodule (not recorded which). Some clones in this sample may be carry-over from other donors' samples. The genes are TRBV4-1 and TRBJ1-4; D is perhaps TRBD1 (5 bases). The CDR3 DNA sequence: TGCGCCAGCAGCGCCAGTACCGGGACGGGCGAAAAACTGTTTTTT. It translates to CASSASTGTGEKLFF.